The 12 T cell receptor beta chains reported below all come from one sample, sequenced in a study of T cells after yellow fever vaccination. TCRdb passed the 5' RACE reads through MiXCR, listing each CDR3 protein once. Of hundreds of thousands of distinct CDR3 sequences listed, less than 25% are singletons. Sequenced material: PBMCs, taken less than 25 days after the first yellow fever vaccination. The receptors were sampled from a man between 18 and 29 years old who received the YFV17D yellow fever vaccine.

V is TRBV28 and J is TRBJ2-7; 7 bases are a match to TRBD1. The length of the CDR3 is 16 residues. Germline loops: CDR1 MDHEN, CDR2 SYDVKM. V trimming: 6 bases; J trimming: 7 bases; junction bases outside the gene matches: 18. CDR3 bases: TGTGCCAGCAGACCCCGGGACAGTTACCGTATTTGGGAGCAGTACGTC. This gives the protein CASRPRDSYRIWEQYV.

J is TRBJ2-5 and V is TRBV5-4, with D perhaps given as TRBD1 or TRBD2 (7 bases each). The germline V gene has CDR1 SGHNT and CDR2 YYREEE (reference sequence). V was shortened by 7 bases and J by 2 bases, with 18 bases between the two germline ends. This CDR3 comprises 15 residues. The CDR3 nucleotides are TGTGCCAGCGGGGACAACAGGGGAGGGCAAGAGACCCAGTACTTC. This sequence encodes CASGDNRGGQETQYF.

This clonotype was found a few times. The V and J genes are TRBV11-1 and TRBJ2-3; 12 bases align to TRBD2. CDR3 length equals 18 residues. The trim removed 3 bases at V and 4 bases at J, leaving 11 bases unmatched. The germline V gene has CDR1 SGHAT and CDR2 FQDESV (reference sequence). The CDR3 sequence: CASSFPPSGGASSDTQYF. CDR3 nucleotides: TGTGCCAGCAGCTTTCCCCCTAGCGGGGGGGCATCTTCAGATACGCAGTATTTT.

This chain links TRBV11-2 with TRBJ2-3, with a weak D call TRBD2 (7 bases). Trimming left V 1 base short and J 0 bases short, with 20 bases between. This CDR3 is built from 19 residues. CDR1 and CDR2 from the germline V gene are SGHAT and FQNNGV. CDR3 amino acids: CASSLGTIGGVISTDTQYF. Here the CDR3 DNA reads TGTGCCAGCAGCTTAGGGACCATAGGGGGGGTAATAAGCACAGATACGCAGTATTTT.

The chain joins TRBV7-2 to TRBJ2-5; D gene unclear. This CDR3 comprises 13 residues. V lost 4 bases and J lost 4, with 10 bases in between. Germline loops: CDR1 SGHTA, CDR2 FQGNSA. The CDR3 DNA reads TGTGCCAGCAGCTATACGGTAGGAGAGACCCAGTACTTC. Translated: CASSYTVGETQYF.

Worth noting for this clonotype: A read error may produce the germline difference seen at one junction end. The V call is TRBV5-6, the J call TRBJ2-5, with TRBD1 matching over 8 bases. Germline assignment: CDR1 SGHDT and CDR2 YYEEEE. The CDR3 runs 16 residues. This CDR3 reads CASGLLQTGGRETQYF. The CDR3 region has the DNA TGTGCCAGCGGCTTGTTGCAAACAGGGGGTCGGGAGACCCAGTACTTC.

The chain combines TRBV6-6 with TRBJ2-2, with D hard to call. From germline, CDR1 is MNHNY and CDR2 SVGAGI (reference sequence). The CDR3 length is 13 residues. V shed 2 bases and J shed 5 bases, with 6 bases lying between them. CDR3 sequence: CASSYVGTGELFF. The CDR3 DNA reads as TGTGCCAGCAGTTACGTTGGGACCGGGGAGCTGTTTTTT.

This chain joins TRBV6-5 and TRBJ2-3, with 12 positions matching TRBD2. Germline lookup yields CDR1 MNHEY and CDR2 SVGAGI. J was trimmed by 1 base and V by 4 bases; bases with no gene match: 9. There are 18 residues in the CDR3. CDR3: CASSWSLAGGYGTDTQYF. The CDR3 DNA follows: TGTGCCAGCAGTTGGAGTCTAGCGGGGGGGTACGGCACAGATACGCAGTATTTT.

In this sample, this clonotype turned up a few times. The chain combines TRBV12-2 with TRBJ2-1; TRBD1, the table's D call, was not compared with the DNA. TRBV12-2 is a listed pseudogene. The CDR3 totals 17 residues. CDR3 sequence: CASRLASVGGPNNEQFF. As DNA, the CDR3 is TGTGCAAGTCGCTTAGCGTCCGTGGGGGGGCCTAACAATGAGCAGTTCTTC.

At least ten counts were recorded for this clonotype. This rearrangement joins TRBV20-1 to TRBJ1-5; unclear D gene. CDR1 is DFQATT, CDR2 SNEGSKA, per germline (reference sequence). This CDR3 contains 13 residues. V was pared by 3 bases and J by 11 bases, with 17 bases between. This chain's CDR3 is CSASQPVQRSQHF. The CDR3 coding sequence is TGCAGTGCTAGTCAGCCTGTGCAACGATCCCAGCATTTT.

This clonotype was observed a few times. The chain uses TRBV12-3 or TRBV12-4 and TRBJ2-7; D perhaps matches TRBD2 (5 bases). Trimming pared 0 bases from V and 4 bases from J, leaving 16 bases between. CDR3 length equals 16 residues. In DNA, the CDR3 is TGTGCCAGCAGTTTAGCAAAGGGAGATTCGCGGTACGAGCAGTACGTC. It codes for CASSLAKGDSRYEQYV.

This clonotype was found a few times. The chain couples TRBV20-1 to TRBJ1-6; tentatively, D is TRBD1 (5 bases). Looked up from germline, CDR1 is DFQATT and CDR2 is SNEGSKA (reference sequence). Trimming left V 5 bases short and J 6 bases short, with 11 bases between. This CDR3 comprises 13 residues. Written as DNA, the CDR3 is TGCAGTGCTTTCAGACAGCCTAATTCACCCCTCCACTTT. Translation: CSAFRQPNSPLHF.